This is a list of T cell receptor beta chains from one sample in a study of cytomegalovirus exposure and HLA in healthy donors. This table comes from immunoSEQ multiplex PCR, and its TCRdb copy is limited to in-frame clones, with some not included. The table includes some 100,000 clones, about four fifths detected once. The source material was PBMCs. These receptors all come from a female donor in good health and CMV-seropositive. CDR3s include the opening cysteine and the closing phenylalanine or tryptophan. A D gene is named only where the DNA matches it firmly. A row's size may be missing; if present it is once, few, many or a size class.

DNA: TGTGCCAGCAGCTTGTCCGGGACAGAGTACGAGCAGTACTTC
CDR3: CASSLSGTEYEQYF
J: TRBJ2-7
V: TRBV7-9
size: once
D: TRBD1

DNA: TGTGCCAGCAGCCCTGCAGGGTACACCGGGGAGCTGTTTTTT
CDR3: CASSPAGYTGELFF
J: TRBJ2-2
V: TRBV9
size: .
D: .

DNA: TGTGCCAGCTCATCTAAGCAAGGGGGACCCCTCTATGGCTACACCTTC
CDR3: CASSSKQGGPLYGYTF
J: TRBJ1-2
V: TRBV18
size: .
D: .

DNA: TGCGCCAGCACAGGGGGACTAGCGGGCAACGAGCAGTACTTC
CDR3: CASTGGLAGNEQYF
J: TRBJ2-7
V: TRBV10-2
size: .
D: TRBD2

DNA: TGCGCCAGCAGCTCGGTAGGTAGACAGGGGGCCTACGAGCAGTACTTC
CDR3: CASSSVGRQGAYEQYF
J: TRBJ2-7
V: TRBV5-1
size: .
D: TRBD1

DNA: TGTGCCAGCAGCTCCCAAACCGGGACAGGCTATGGAAACACCATATATTTT
CDR3: CASSSQTGTGYGNTIYF
J: TRBJ1-3
V: TRBV7-6
size: few
D: TRBD1

DNA: TGTGCCAGTAATCAGGTTTGGACTGAAGCTTTCTTT
CDR3: CASNQVWTEAFF
J: TRBJ1-1
V: TRBV19
size: .
D: .

DNA: TGTGCCTGGAGGGACTTGGGGGGCTACACCTTC
CDR3: CAWRDLGGYTF
J: TRBJ1-2
V: TRBV30
size: .
D: .

DNA: TGCGCCAGCAGCCGAGATGTCCGATTGAGCGAGACCCAGTACTTC
CDR3: CASSRDVRLSETQYF
J: TRBJ2-5
V: TRBV4-3
size: few
D: .

DNA: TGCGCCAGCAGTGAGACGAGCTGGGGGACTAGCGGATACAATGAGCAGTTCTTC
CDR3: CASSETSWGTSGYNEQFF
J: TRBJ2-1
V: TRBV10-1
size: few
D: TRBD2

DNA: TGTGCCTGGAGGCCGCGCCCAACCGGGGAGCTGTTTTTT
CDR3: CAWRPRPTGELFF
J: TRBJ2-2
V: TRBV30
size: few
D: .

DNA: TGCGCCAGCAGCGGAACGAGGCAAGAGACCCAGTACTTC
CDR3: CASSGTRQETQYF
J: TRBJ2-5
V: TRBV5-1
size: .
D: .

DNA: TGTGCCAGCAGCTTAGCCCTAGCGGGCACAGATACGCAGTATTTT
CDR3: CASSLALAGTDTQYF
J: TRBJ2-3
V: TRBV7-6
size: once
D: TRBD2

DNA: TGCGCCAGCAGTGAGTCGACTAGGGAGGGACAAAACATTCAGTACTTC
CDR3: CASSESTREGQNIQYF
J: TRBJ2-4
V: TRBV10-1
size: .
D: TRBD2

DNA: TGCGCCAGCAGCCTTGGGAGCGGGGGGTCGGAGACCCAGTACTTC
CDR3: CASSLGSGGSETQYF
J: TRBJ2-5
V: TRBV5-1
size: .
D: TRBD2

DNA: TGTGCCAGCAGCCCCCAGACAGGAATGGGCTACGAGCAGTACTTC
CDR3: CASSPQTGMGYEQYF
J: TRBJ2-7
V: TRBV7-9
size: .
D: .

DNA: TGTGCCAGCAGTTACTCGTACTCAAATGAGCAGTTCTTC
CDR3: CASSYSYSNEQFF
J: TRBJ2-1
V: TRBV6-5
size: .
D: .

DNA: TGTTCCAGCAGCTCACAGGGGGCTAGCGGGAGTTCCTACAATGAGCAGTTCTTC
CDR3: CSSSSQGASGSSYNEQFF
J: TRBJ2-1
V: TRBV7-9
size: few
D: .

DNA: TGCGCCAGCAGCTTGGCAGGGCCCCTAGATACGCAGTATTTT
CDR3: CASSLAGPLDTQYF
J: TRBJ2-3
V: TRBV5-1
size: .
D: .

DNA: TGTGCCAGCAGCAAAGCCGCAGGGGTCGGCTATGGCTACACCTTC
CDR3: CASSKAAGVGYGYTF
J: TRBJ1-2
V: TRBV21-1
size: .
D: .

DNA: TGTGCCAGCAGCTCAGACAGGGGGGACTATGGCTACACCTTC
CDR3: CASSSDRGDYGYTF
J: TRBJ1-2
V: TRBV7-9
size: once
D: TRBD1

DNA: TGTGCCAGCAGTTACTCGTGGGGACAGGGAAGAACTGAAGCTTTCTTT
CDR3: CASSYSWGQGRTEAFF
J: TRBJ1-1
V: TRBV6-5
size: few
D: TRBD1

DNA: TGTGCCAGCAGTTACCATTGGCGGGAGGCCTACGAGCAGTACTTC
CDR3: CASSYHWREAYEQYF
J: TRBJ2-7
V: TRBV6-6
size: .
D: TRBD2

DNA: TGTGCCAGCAGTTACTCAAGCGGGGGGCAGGGCTACACCTTC
CDR3: CASSYSSGGQGYTF
J: TRBJ1-2
V: TRBV6-6
size: few
D: .

DNA: TGTGCCAGCAGCACGAATCATCCGGGACAGGGGGGATCTGGGGCCAACGTCCTGACTTTC
CDR3: CASSTNHPGQGGSGANVLTF
J: TRBJ2-6
V: TRBV27
size: .
D: TRBD1

DNA: TGTGCCAGCGCCCCACCAGGTAACACTGAAGCTTTCTTT
CDR3: CASAPPGNTEAFF
J: TRBJ1-1
V: TRBV27
size: once
D: .

DNA: TGTGCCAGCTCACCCGGGACAGGGTCGAACACTGAAGCTTTCTTT
CDR3: CASSPGTGSNTEAFF
J: TRBJ1-1
V: TRBV18
size: .
D: TRBD1

DNA: TGTGCCAGCAGCTTGGCGGGACAGGTCTACGAGCAGTACTTC
CDR3: CASSLAGQVYEQYF
J: TRBJ2-7
V: TRBV5-8
size: .
D: TRBD1

DNA: TGTGCCAGCAGTGAACAATCGGGCACTGAAGCTTTCTTT
CDR3: CASSEQSGTEAFF
J: TRBJ1-1
V: TRBV6-1
size: .
D: .

DNA: TGTGCCAGCAGCCCCGGGACAGATAATTCACCCCTCCACTTT
CDR3: CASSPGTDNSPLHF
J: TRBJ1-6
V: TRBV5-6
size: .
D: TRBD1

DNA: TGTGCCTGGAGTGTCGGGAACACCATATATTTT
CDR3: CAWSVGNTIYF
J: TRBJ1-3
V: TRBV30
size: .
D: .

DNA: TGTGCCAGCAAGAGAGACAGGGAGGATGGCTACACCTTC
CDR3: CASKRDREDGYTF
J: TRBJ1-2
V: TRBV6-5
size: .
D: TRBD1

DNA: TGCAGCGTTGAAGACCCCGACCGGTACTCTGGGGCCAACGGCCTGACTTTC
CDR3: CSVEDPDRYSGANGLTF
J: TRBJ2-6
V: TRBV29-1
size: .
D: .

DNA: TGTGCCAGCAGCGCGTCGTCCATATTGAGCTCTGGAAACACCATATATTTT
CDR3: CASSASSILSSGNTIYF
J: TRBJ1-3
V: TRBV7-8
size: .
D: .

DNA: TGTGCCAGCAGCTTAGGACAGGGGGCAGATCAGCCCCAGCATTTT
CDR3: CASSLGQGADQPQHF
J: TRBJ1-5
V: TRBV7-2
size: .
D: TRBD1

DNA: TGCAGCGTTGCTATCGCCGGGGAGCTGTTTTTT
CDR3: CSVAIAGELFF
J: TRBJ2-2
V: TRBV29-1
size: .
D: .

DNA: TGTGCCAGCGGGGGGAAGGGGATTCCGAGCACAGATACGCAGTATTTT
CDR3: CASGGKGIPSTDTQYF
J: TRBJ2-3
V: TRBV2
size: .
D: .

DNA: TGTGCCTGGAGTGTAGGGACTAGCTTTGCTGAGCAGTTCTTC
CDR3: CAWSVGTSFAEQFF
J: TRBJ2-1
V: TRBV30
size: .
D: TRBD2

DNA: TGTGCCAGCAGCGCATCAACGGATTCACCCCTCCACTTT
CDR3: CASSASTDSPLHF
J: TRBJ1-6
V: TRBV9
size: .
D: .

DNA: TGTGCCAGCTCACCAACAGGACCCCTCAGTGAGCAGTTCTTC
CDR3: CASSPTGPLSEQFF
J: TRBJ2-1
V: TRBV18
size: few
D: .

DNA: TGTGCCTGGAGTAGGACTGGTGGTGAAGCTTTCTTT
CDR3: CAWSRTGGEAFF
J: TRBJ1-1
V: TRBV30
size: .
D: .